These 30 T cell receptor beta chains were all obtained from the same sample, sequenced in a study of identical twins (dated by TCRdb to the mid-2010s). Preparation of the library involved 5' RACE. The instrument given in TCRdb is Illumina HiSeq 2000. TCRdb reran the public reads through fastp at Q25 and MiXCR, keeping productive beta chains. Each CDR3 protein gets just one entry, which takes the most common genes and DNA from the rows behind it. The sample table shows hundreds of thousands of distinct CDR3 sequences, and around 7.4% are seen once. The top ten clones comprise 1.6% of the sample. The data also belong to a second study, concerning yellow fever vaccine responses in identical twins.

What was sequenced was PBMCs. These receptor sequences come from a woman between 18 and 29 years old in good health.

This clonotype was recorded many times. V gene TRBV5-1 combines with J gene TRBJ2-1; D could derive from TRBD1 or TRBD2 (6 bases each). Germline assignment: CDR1 SGHRS and CDR2 YFSETQ. V was cut by 5 bases and J by 8 bases, with 14 bases left in between. The CDR3 is 13 amino acids. CDR3 residues: CASREGEFDEQFF. Here the CDR3 DNA reads TGCGCCAGCAGGGAGGGGGAGTTCGATGAGCAGTTCTTC.

This clonotype was counted many times. The DNA for the CDR3 is TGTGCCAGCAGTTTATCCTTGGGTAATACTGAAGCTTTCTTT. Residues: CASSLSLGNTEAFF. V usage is TRBV28 and J usage is TRBJ1-1; unclear D gene. Trimming shortened V by 1 base and J by 5 bases, and 11 bases separated the two germline ends. CDR3 length: 14 amino acids. Germline V gene lookup returns CDR1 MDHEN and CDR2 SYDVKM.

This clonotype was recorded many times. The rearrangement uses TRBV7-9 and TRBJ1-4, with 9 bases that match TRBD1. The ends lost 4 bases at V and 7 bases at J; junction bases unmatched: 7. This CDR3 has 15 residues. CDR1 is SEHNR and CDR2 is FQNEAQ in the germline V gene (reference sequence). The CDR3 reads CASSYRDREGEKLFF. CDR3 DNA sequence: TGTGCCAGCAGCTACAGGGACAGGGAAGGTGAAAAACTGTTTTTT.

This clonotype was found many times. V and J are TRBV10-3 and TRBJ2-7, with D possibly being TRBD1 (6 bases). The V end was cut by 3 bases, the J end by 2 bases, with 14 bases between. The germline V gene has CDR1 ENHRY and CDR2 SYGVKD. The CDR3 length is 15 residues. CDR3 sequence reads: CAISDLTTGPYEQYF. DNA for the CDR3: TGTGCCATCAGTGATCTAACGACAGGACCCTACGAGCAGTACTTC.

This clonotype was observed at least ten times. The chain carries TRBV29-1 and TRBJ2-3, with 15 bases fitting TRBD2. The CDR3 consists of 16 residues. V trimming: 4 bases; J trimming: 3 bases; junction bases outside the gene matches: 5. From germline, CDR1 is SQVTM and CDR2 ANQGSEA. In nucleotides, the CDR3 is TGCAGCGTTGTCCCAGGGACTAGCGGGAGGACAGATACGCAGTATTTT. It specifies CSVVPGTSGRTDTQYF.

This chain uses TRBV28 with TRBJ2-5; TRBD1 or TRBD2 may be the D gene (5 bases each). Germline V gives CDR1 MDHEN, CDR2 SYDVKM. The CDR3 is 14 amino acids. V was shortened by 8 bases and J by 7 bases, with 20 bases between the two germline ends. The CDR3 is CASLNSGTAGTQYF. DNA of the CDR3: TGTGCCAGCCTCAATTCCGGGACCGCAGGGACCCAGTACTTC. Filled out from reference TRBV28 and TRBJ2-5, the complete variable domain reads DVKVTQSSRYLVKRTGEKVFLECVQDMDHENMFWYRQDPGLGLRLIYFSYDVKMKEKGDIPEGYSVSREKKERFSLILESASTNQTSMYLCASLNSGTAGTQYFGPGTRLLVL.

The chain uses TRBV25-1 and TRBJ1-2, with 7 bases matching TRBD1. The CDR3 runs 15 residues. V was clipped by 6 bases and J by 12 bases; unmatched bases: 19. Germline assignment: CDR1 MGHDK and CDR2 SYGVNS. The CDR3 spells CASSGVIQGSPGDTF. CDR3 nucleotide sequence: TGTGCCAGCAGCGGAGTTATACAGGGGAGTCCAGGGGACACCTTC.

This clonotype was observed a few times. The chain joins TRBV2 to TRBJ2-7; 8 nucleotides align to TRBD1. Germline CDR1 reads SNHLY; CDR2 reads FYNNEI. Trimming took 3 bases from V and 4 from J; bases not matched to a gene: 2. There are 13 residues in the CDR3. The CDR3 loop reads CASSETGVYEQYV. As DNA, the CDR3 is TGTGCCAGCAGTGAGACAGGGGTATACGAGCAGTACGTC.

There are many counts of this clonotype. This chain links TRBV5-1 with TRBJ2-1; D is possibly TRBD1 (6 bases). Germline values: CDR1 SGHRS, CDR2 YFSETQ. V was cut by 0 bases and J by 3 bases, with 7 bases left in between. The CDR3 spans 14 residues. DNA of the CDR3: TGCGCCAGCAGCTTGGGACAGGTCTACAATGAGCAGTTCTTC. The encoded protein is CASSLGQVYNEQFF. The full variable domain, with the rest looked up from reference TRBV5-1 and TRBJ2-1, is KAGVTQTPRYLIKTRGQQVTLSCSPISGHRSVSWYQQTPGQGLQFLFEYFSETQRNKGNFPGRFSGRQFSNSRSEMNVSTLELGDSALYLCASSLGQVYNEQFFGPGTRLTVL.

This clonotype showed up just a few times. The chain uses TRBV10-3 and TRBJ2-1; the D gene is possibly TRBD2 (7 bases). Trimming pared 9 bases from V and 5 bases from J, leaving 11 bases between. Germline values: CDR1 ENHRY, CDR2 SYGVKD. There are 12 residues in the CDR3. The DNA of the CDR3 is TGTGCCATTAGGGGGGGGAACAATGAGCAGTTCTTC. It yields the protein CAIRGGNNEQFF.

The J gene is TRBJ1-4, the V gene TRBV6-1; D remains unclear. Trimming took 4 bases from V and 8 from J, leaving 11 bases between them. CDR1 and CDR2 (germline): MNHNS, SASEGT. CDR3 length: 13 residues. The CDR3 sequence: CASSGPEREKLFF. The CDR3 DNA follows: TGTGCCAGCAGTGGCCCTGAGAGGGAAAAACTGTTTTTT.

The chain uses TRBV20-1 and TRBJ2-7; 7 bases fit TRBD1. The CDR3 is 14 residues long. CDR1 DFQATT and CDR2 SNEGSKA come from the germline V gene (reference sequence). Unmatched junction bases numbered 8, after V lost 6 bases and J lost 0 bases. The CDR3 here is CSAAVTGSSYEQYV. CDR3 bases: TGCAGTGCCGCCGTGACAGGGAGCTCCTACGAGCAGTACGTC.

This clonotype turned up a few times. The rearrangement uses TRBV7-6 and TRBJ2-3; 7 nucleotides align to TRBD2. This CDR3 has 18 amino acids. Per the germline V gene, CDR1 is SGHVS and CDR2 is FNYEAQ. V lost 1 base and J lost 0; bases outside the gene matches: 10. The CDR3, as DNA: TGTGCCAGCAGCTTAGAGGGGAGACTAGCCAGAAGCACAGATACGCAGTATTTT. Translation gives CASSLEGRLARSTDTQYF.

The table lists this clonotype with many counts. The chain employs TRBV5-1 and TRBJ1-1; D call uncertain. Trimming pared 0 bases from V and 0 bases from J, leaving 9 bases between. Looked up from germline, CDR1 is SGHRS and CDR2 is YFSETQ. The CDR3 runs to 15 residues. The CDR3 coding sequence is TGCGCCAGCAGCTTGGGTCCAGATCTGAACACTGAAGCTTTCTTT. Encoded protein: CASSLGPDLNTEAFF.

Regarding this clonotype: A read error may explain this, as a much larger clone is one base away. The chain employs TRBV12-3 or TRBV12-4 and TRBJ2-3; unclear D gene. CDR3 length: 14 amino acids. The CDR3 nucleotides read TGTGCCAGCAGTTTACAGTTTAGCATAGATACGCAGTATTTT. Protein product: CASSLQFSIDTQYF.

This clonotype was detected many times. The chain links TRBV12-3 or TRBV12-4 to TRBJ1-1; 9 bases fit TRBD1. V lost 6 bases to trimming and J lost 4 bases; unmatched junction nucleotides: 6. The CDR3 is 14 residues long. The CDR3 protein is CASRGTGIVTEAFF. The CDR3 DNA sequence: TGTGCCAGCAGGGGGACAGGGATTGTCACTGAAGCTTTCTTT.

The V gene is TRBV2, the J gene TRBJ2-1, with 11 bases aligning to TRBD2. Trimming took 9 bases from V and 4 from J; bases not matched to a gene: 2. CDR1 and CDR2 from the germline V gene are SNHLY and FYNNEI. The CDR3 spans 13 residues. CDR3 in amino acids: CARGLAEYNEQFF. The CDR3 DNA follows: TGTGCCAGGGGACTAGCGGAATACAATGAGCAGTTCTTC.

The V call is TRBV6-1, the J call TRBJ2-6; D is unresolved. This CDR3 contains 15 residues. The V gene's germline CDR1 is MNHNS and CDR2 SASEGT. V lost 6 bases, J lost 1 base, and 10 bases lay in between. CDR3 sequence reads: CASRVQVSGANVLTF. In nucleotides, the CDR3 is TGTGCCAGCAGAGTTCAGGTGTCTGGGGCCAACGTCCTGACTTTC.

With respect to this clonotype: A much larger clonotype is one base distant, so this may be a read error. CDR3: CASSTTVTGANTGELFF. The DNA for the CDR3 is TGTGCCAGCAGTACGACAGTCACCGGGGCGAACACCGGGGAGCTGTTTTTT. The chain links TRBV2 to TRBJ2-2; D is possibly TRBD1 or TRBD2 (5 bases each). The germline V and J ends were trimmed by 5 bases and 0 bases, with 16 bases remaining between them. The length of the CDR3 is 17 residues. Germline values: CDR1 SNHLY, CDR2 FYNNEI.

This clonotype was counted ten times or more. This sequence joins TRBV12-3 or TRBV12-4 and TRBJ2-2; 11 bases align to TRBD2. V lost 3 bases and J lost 3; bases outside the gene matches: 3. CDR3 length: 16 amino acids. The chain's CDR3 is CASSLRLAGYTGELFF. In nucleotides, the CDR3 is TGTGCCAGCAGTTTGCGACTAGCGGGATACACCGGGGAGCTGTTTTTT.

This clonotype was seen more than once but under ten times. The chain is built from TRBV10-3 and TRBJ2-6, with 7 bases fitting TRBD2. The CDR3 sequence is 17 residues long. The germline V gene encodes CDR1 ENHRY and CDR2 SYGVKD. The V and J ends lost 3 bases and 2 bases, in that order; junction bases with no gene match: 7. CDR3 in DNA: TGTGCCATCAGTGATTGGACTAGTCTTGCTGGGGCCAACGTCCTGACTTTC. Protein: CAISDWTSLAGANVLTF.

This clonotype has a handful of counts. The V and J genes are TRBV28 and TRBJ2-5, with D possibly TRBD2 on 6 matching bases. Germline-derived CDR1 and CDR2 are MDHEN and SYDVKM. This CDR3 contains 14 residues. Between the trimmed V and J ends, which lost 1 base and 5 bases, there was a span of 11 bases. The CDR3: CASSLFGSKETQYF. DNA for the CDR3: TGTGCCAGCAGTTTATTCGGGAGTAAGGAGACCCAGTACTTC.

The chain recombines TRBV27 with TRBJ2-2; TRBD2 aligns across 7 bases. CDR1 and CDR2 from the germline V gene are MNHEY and SMNVEV (reference sequence). The CDR3 totals 14 residues. V lost 4 bases and J lost 5; bases outside the gene matches: 4. In nucleotides, the CDR3 is TGTGCCAGCAGTTGGGGCGGGGGTACCGGGGAGCTGTTTTTT. This sequence encodes CASSWGGGTGELFF.

The V gene is TRBV29-1, the J gene TRBJ2-1; the D gene is possibly TRBD1 (6 bases). V was shortened by 5 bases and J by 2 bases, with 13 bases between the two germline ends. This CDR3 is 14 amino acids long. Germline-derived CDR1 and CDR2 are SQVTM and ANQGSEA. In DNA form, the CDR3 reads TGCAGCGTTCGGGACACTGGAACCTACAATGAGCAGTTCTTC. It is translated as CSVRDTGTYNEQFF.

This clonotype occurred many times. The chain couples TRBV12-3 or TRBV12-4 to TRBJ2-1, with 12 bases matching TRBD2. V shed 1 base, J shed 5 bases, and the junction held 15 bases outside the gene matches. The CDR3 is 20 amino acids. CDR3 amino acids: CASSLGLGQRTSGTHNEQFF. CDR3 coding DNA: TGTGCCAGCAGTTTAGGGCTAGGCCAAAGGACTAGCGGGACCCACAATGAGCAGTTCTTC.

This chain connects TRBV6-5 to TRBJ2-7; D not certain. V was pared by 1 base and J by 2 bases, with 12 bases between. The CDR3 runs 15 residues. Germline CDR1 and CDR2: MNHEY and SVGAGI. This chain's CDR3 is CASSYYETPTYEQYF. CDR3 bases: TGTGCCAGCAGTTACTATGAGACACCCACCTACGAGCAGTACTTC.

This clonotype has just a few counts. This chain uses TRBV5-1 with TRBJ2-5; 10 positions agree with TRBD1. The germline CDR1 and CDR2 sequences are SGHRS and YFSETQ. V dropped 3 bases and J dropped 7; count of bases not matched to a gene: 3. The CDR3 has 13 residues. The CDR3 protein is CASSSDRGGTQYF. CDR3 nucleotides: TGCGCCAGCAGCTCGGACAGGGGGGGGACCCAGTACTTC.

This clonotype turned up a few times. The CDR3 region is CASSLGLAGASEQFF. DNA of the CDR3: TGTGCCAGCAGTTTAGGGCTAGCGGGAGCCTCTGAGCAGTTCTTC. The chain uses TRBV12-3 or TRBV12-4 and TRBJ2-1, with 10 bases matching TRBD2. The V and J ends lost 1 base and 9 bases, in that order; junction bases with no gene match: 6. The CDR3 consists of 15 residues.

Only a few counts were recorded for this clonotype. This chain joins TRBV28 and TRBJ2-1; no firm D call. V shed 4 bases and J shed 8 bases, with 9 bases lying between them. Germline CDR1 and CDR2: MDHEN and SYDVKM. The CDR3 extends over 12 amino acids. CDR3 protein: CASSYSSDEQFF. The CDR3 nucleotides read TGTGCCAGCAGTTATAGTTCAGATGAGCAGTTCTTC.

In nucleotides, the CDR3 is TGTGCCAGCAGAACCGGGACAAAACTTGTCACCATATATTTT. Translating gives CASRTGTKLVTIYF. The chain is built from TRBV28 and TRBJ1-3; TRBD1 is a possible D gene (6 bases). V lost 6 bases, J lost 9 bases, and 18 bases lay in between. This CDR3 is 14 amino acids long. In germline, CDR1 is MDHEN, CDR2 SYDVKM.